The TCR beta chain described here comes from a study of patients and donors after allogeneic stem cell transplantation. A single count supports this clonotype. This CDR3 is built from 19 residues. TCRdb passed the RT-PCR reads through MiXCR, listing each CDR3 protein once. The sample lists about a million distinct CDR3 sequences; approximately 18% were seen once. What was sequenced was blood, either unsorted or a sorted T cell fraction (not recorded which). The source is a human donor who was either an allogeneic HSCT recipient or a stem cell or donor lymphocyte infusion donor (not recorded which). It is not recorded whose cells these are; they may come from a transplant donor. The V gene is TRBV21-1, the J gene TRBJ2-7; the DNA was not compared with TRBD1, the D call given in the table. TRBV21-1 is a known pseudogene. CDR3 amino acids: CASSKVLGNRGREGYEQYF. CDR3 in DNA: TGTGCCAGCAGCAAAGTGCTTGGGAACAGGGGGCGAGAGGGGTACGAGCAGTACTTC.